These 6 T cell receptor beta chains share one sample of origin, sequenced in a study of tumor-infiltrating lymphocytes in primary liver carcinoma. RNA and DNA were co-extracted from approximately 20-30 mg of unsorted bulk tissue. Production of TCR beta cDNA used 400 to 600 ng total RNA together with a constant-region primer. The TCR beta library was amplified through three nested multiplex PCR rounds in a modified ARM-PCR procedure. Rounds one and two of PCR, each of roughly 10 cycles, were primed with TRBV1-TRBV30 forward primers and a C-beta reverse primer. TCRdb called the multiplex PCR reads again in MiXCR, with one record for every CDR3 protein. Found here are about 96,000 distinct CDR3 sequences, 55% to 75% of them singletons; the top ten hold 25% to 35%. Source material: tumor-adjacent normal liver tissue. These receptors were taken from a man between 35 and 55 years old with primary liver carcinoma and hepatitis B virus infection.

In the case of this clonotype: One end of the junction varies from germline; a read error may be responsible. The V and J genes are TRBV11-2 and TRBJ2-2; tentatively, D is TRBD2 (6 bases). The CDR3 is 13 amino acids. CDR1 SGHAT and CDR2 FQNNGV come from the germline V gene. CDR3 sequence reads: CAISGWSAGELFF. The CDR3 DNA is TGTGCCATCAGCGGGTGGTCTGCCGGGGAGCTGTTTTTT. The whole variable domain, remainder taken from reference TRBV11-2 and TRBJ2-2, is EAGVAQSPRYKIIEKRQSVAFWCNPISGHATLYWYQQILGQGPKLLIQFQNNGVVDDSQLPKDRFSAERLKGVDSTLKIQPAKLEDSAVYLCAISGWSAGELFFGEGSRLTVL.

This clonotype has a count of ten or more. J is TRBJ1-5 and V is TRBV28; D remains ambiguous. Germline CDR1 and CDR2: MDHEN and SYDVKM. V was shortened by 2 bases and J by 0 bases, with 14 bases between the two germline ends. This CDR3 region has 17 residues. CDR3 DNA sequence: TGTGCCAGCAGTTTAGGGGATGCCCCCGATAGCAATCAGCCCCAGCATTTT. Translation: CASSLGDAPDSNQPQHF.

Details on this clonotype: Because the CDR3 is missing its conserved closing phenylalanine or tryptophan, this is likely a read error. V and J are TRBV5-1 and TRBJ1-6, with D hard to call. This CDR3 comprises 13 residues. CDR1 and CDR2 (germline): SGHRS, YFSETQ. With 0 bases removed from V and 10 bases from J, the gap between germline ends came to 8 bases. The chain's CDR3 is CASSLDVGSPLHV. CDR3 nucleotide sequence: TGCGCCAGCAGCTTGGATGTTGGGTCACCCCTCCACGTT.

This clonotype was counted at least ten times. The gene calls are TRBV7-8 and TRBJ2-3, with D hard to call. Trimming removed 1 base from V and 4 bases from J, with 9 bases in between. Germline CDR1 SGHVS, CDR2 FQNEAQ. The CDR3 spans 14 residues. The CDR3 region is CASSLVFRPDTQYF. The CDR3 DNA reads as TGTGCCAGCAGCTTAGTATTCAGACCAGATACGCAGTATTTT.

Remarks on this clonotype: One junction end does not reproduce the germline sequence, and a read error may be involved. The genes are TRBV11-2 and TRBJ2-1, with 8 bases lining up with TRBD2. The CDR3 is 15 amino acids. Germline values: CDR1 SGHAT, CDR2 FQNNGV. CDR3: CAGSDSGNSYNERFF. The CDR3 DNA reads TGTGCCGGCAGCGATAGCGGGAACTCCTACAATGAGCGGTTCTTC.

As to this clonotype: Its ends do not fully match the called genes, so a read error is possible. The CDR3 region has the DNA TGTGCCAACAGCCACGAACCGGGACGAAGATACAATGAGCAGTTCTTC. Its translation: CANSHEPGRRYNEQFF. The V gene is TRBV11-1, the J gene TRBJ2-1; D may match TRBD1 or TRBD2 (5 bases each). Germline CDR1 is SGHAT and CDR2 is FQDESV (reference sequence). This CDR3 comprises 16 residues.